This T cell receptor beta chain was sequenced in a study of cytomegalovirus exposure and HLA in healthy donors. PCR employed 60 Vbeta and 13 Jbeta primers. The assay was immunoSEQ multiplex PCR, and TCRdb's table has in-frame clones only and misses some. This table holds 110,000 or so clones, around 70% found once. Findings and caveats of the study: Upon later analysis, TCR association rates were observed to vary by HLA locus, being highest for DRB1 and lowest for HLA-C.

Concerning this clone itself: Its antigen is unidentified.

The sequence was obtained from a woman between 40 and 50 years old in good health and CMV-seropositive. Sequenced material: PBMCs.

This CDR3 reads CASSLGTSGTYEQYF. CDR3 nucleotide sequence: TGTGCCAGCAGTTTAGGGACTAGCGGGACCTACGAGCAGTACTTC. The rearrangement uses TRBV28 and TRBJ2-7, with 13 nucleotides matching TRBD2. Germline V gene sequence: CDR1 MDHEN, CDR2 SYDVKM. V dropped 2 bases and J dropped 2; count of bases not matched to a gene: 0. CDR3 length equals 15 residues.